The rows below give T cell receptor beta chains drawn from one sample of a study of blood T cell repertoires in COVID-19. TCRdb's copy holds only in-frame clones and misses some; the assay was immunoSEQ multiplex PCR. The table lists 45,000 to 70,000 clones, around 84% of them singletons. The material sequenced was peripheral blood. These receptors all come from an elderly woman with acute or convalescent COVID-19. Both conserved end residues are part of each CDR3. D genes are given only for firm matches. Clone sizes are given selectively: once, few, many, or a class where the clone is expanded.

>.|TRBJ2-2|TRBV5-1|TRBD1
CASRGDRANTGELFF
TGCGCCAGCAGAGGAGACAGGGCGAACACCGGGGAGCTGTTTTTT
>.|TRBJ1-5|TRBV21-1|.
CASSKPTGVGNQPQHF
TGTGCCAGCAGCAAGCCGACAGGCGTAGGCAATCAGCCCCAGCATTTT
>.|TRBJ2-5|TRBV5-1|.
CASSLKAETQYF
TGCGCCAGCAGCTTAAAAGCGGAGACCCAGTACTTC
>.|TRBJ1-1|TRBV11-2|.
CASSFTRRMNTEAFF
TGTGCCAGCAGCTTCACCCGTAGAATGAACACTGAAGCTTTCTTT
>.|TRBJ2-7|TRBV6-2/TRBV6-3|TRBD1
CASSDRGRVYEQYF
TGTGCCAGCAGCGACAGGGGGCGGGTATACGAGCAGTACTTC
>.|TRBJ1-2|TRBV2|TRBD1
CASGETGAHDGYTF
TGTGCCAGCGGAGAGACAGGGGCGCACGATGGCTACACCTTC
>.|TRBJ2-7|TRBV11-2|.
CASSLERVHEQYF
TGTGCCAGCAGCTTAGAGAGGGTCCACGAGCAGTACTTC
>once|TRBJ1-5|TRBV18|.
CASSPKMGSQPQHF
TGTGCCAGCTCCCCCAAAATGGGGAGTCAGCCCCAGCATTTT
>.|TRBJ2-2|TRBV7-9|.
CASSLGQLTGELFF
TGTGCCAGCAGCTTAGGGCAGTTGACCGGGGAGCTGTTTTTT
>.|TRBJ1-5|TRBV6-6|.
CASDLPSPRQPQHF
TGTGCCAGCGACCTACCAAGCCCGAGGCAGCCCCAGCATTTT
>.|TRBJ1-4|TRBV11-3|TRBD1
CASSRSGTDNEKLFF
TGTGCCAGCAGCAGATCCGGGACAGATAATGAAAAACTGTTTTTT
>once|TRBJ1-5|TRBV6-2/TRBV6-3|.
CASSYEGRVGNQPQHF
TGTGCCAGCAGTTACGAGGGTAGGGTGGGCAATCAGCCCCAGCATTTT
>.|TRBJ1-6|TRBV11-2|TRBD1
CASSSRDRGFSPLHF
TGTGCCAGCAGCTCACGTGACAGGGGTTTCTCACCCCTCCACTTT
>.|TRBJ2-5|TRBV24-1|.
CATSDFGETQYF
TGTGCCACCAGTGATTTCGGGGAGACCCAGTACTTC
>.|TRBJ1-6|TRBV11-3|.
CASSFLADSPLHF
TGTGCCAGCAGCTTTTTGGCTGATTCACCCCTCCACTTT
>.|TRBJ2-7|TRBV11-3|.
CASSLGTMTYEQYF
TGTGCCAGCAGCTTAGGAACTATGACGTACGAGCAGTACTTC
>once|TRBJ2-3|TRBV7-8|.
CASSPPAEDTQYF
TGTGCCAGCAGCCCCCCCGCGGAAGATACGCAGTATTTT
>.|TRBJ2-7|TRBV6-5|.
CASSYSGGTYEQYF
TGTGCCAGCAGTTACTCGGGGGGAACCTACGAGCAGTACTTC
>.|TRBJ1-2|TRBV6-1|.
CASSDGWGRGYGYTF
TGTGCCAGCAGTGACGGCTGGGGGCGAGGGTATGGCTACACCTTC
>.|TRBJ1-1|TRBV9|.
CASGMGRTEAFF
TGTGCCAGCGGGATGGGGCGCACTGAAGCTTTCTTT
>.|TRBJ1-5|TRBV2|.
CASSSGTQLHQPQHF
TGTGCCAGCAGTTCCGGGACACAGCTCCATCAGCCCCAGCATTTT
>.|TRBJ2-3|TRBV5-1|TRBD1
CASSLPRDRESDTQYF
TGCGCCAGCAGCTTGCCCCGGGACAGGGAGTCAGATACGCAGTATTTT
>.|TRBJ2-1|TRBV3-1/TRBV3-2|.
CASGGQGKRNEQFF
TGTGCCAGCGGCGGGCAGGGGAAGAGGAATGAGCAGTTCTTC